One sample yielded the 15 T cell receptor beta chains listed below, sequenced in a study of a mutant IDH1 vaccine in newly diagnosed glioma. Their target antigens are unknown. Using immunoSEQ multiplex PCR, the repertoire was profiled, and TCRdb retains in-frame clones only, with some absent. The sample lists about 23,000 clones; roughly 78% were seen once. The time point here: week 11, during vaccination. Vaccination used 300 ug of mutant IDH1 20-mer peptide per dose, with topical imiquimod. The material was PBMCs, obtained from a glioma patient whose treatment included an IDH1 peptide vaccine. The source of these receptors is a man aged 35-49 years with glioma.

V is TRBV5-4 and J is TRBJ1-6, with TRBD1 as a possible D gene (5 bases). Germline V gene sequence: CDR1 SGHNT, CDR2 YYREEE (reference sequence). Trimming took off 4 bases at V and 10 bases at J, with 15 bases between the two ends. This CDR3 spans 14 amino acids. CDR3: CASSPRQSQSPLHF. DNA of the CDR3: TGTGCCAGCAGCCCTCGACAGAGCCAATCACCCCTCCACTTT.

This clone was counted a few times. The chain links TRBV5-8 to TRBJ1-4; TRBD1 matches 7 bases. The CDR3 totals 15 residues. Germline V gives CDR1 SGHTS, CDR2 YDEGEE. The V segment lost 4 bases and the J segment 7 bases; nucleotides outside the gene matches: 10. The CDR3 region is CASSLQRQGPEKLFF. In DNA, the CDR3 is TGTGCCAGCAGCCTCCAACGACAGGGCCCTGAAAAACTGTTTTTT.

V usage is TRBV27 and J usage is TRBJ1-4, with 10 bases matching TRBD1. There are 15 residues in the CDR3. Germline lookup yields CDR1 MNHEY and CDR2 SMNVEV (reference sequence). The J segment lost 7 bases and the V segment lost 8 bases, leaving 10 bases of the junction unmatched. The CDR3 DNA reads TGTGCCAGCTCTTCCGACAGGGGGCTGGGTGAAAAACTGTTTTTT. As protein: CASSSDRGLGEKLFF.

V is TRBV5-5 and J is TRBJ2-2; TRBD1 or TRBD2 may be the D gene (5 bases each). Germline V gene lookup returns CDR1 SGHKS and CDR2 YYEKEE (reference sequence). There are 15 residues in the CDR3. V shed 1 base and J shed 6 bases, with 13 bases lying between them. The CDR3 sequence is CASSLLGPPSGELFF. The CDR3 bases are TGTGCCAGCAGCTTGTTGGGACCCCCCTCCGGGGAGCTGTTTTTT.

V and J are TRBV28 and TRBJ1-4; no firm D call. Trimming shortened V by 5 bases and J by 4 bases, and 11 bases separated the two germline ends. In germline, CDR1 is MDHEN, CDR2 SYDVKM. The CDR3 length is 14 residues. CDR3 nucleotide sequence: TGTGCCAGCAGTACGCCAGGACGTAATGAAAAACTGTTTTTT. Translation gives CASSTPGRNEKLFF.

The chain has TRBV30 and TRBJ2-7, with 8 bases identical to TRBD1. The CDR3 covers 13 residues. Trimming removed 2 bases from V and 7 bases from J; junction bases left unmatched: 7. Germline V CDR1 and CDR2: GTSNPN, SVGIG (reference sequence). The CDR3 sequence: CAWSRQGLGEQYV. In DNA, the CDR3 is TGTGCCTGGAGTAGACAGGGGCTGGGGGAGCAGTACGTC.

The CDR3 loop reads CASSLAGIYNEQFF. CDR3 DNA sequence: TGTGCCAGCAGCTTAGCGGGAATTTACAATGAGCAGTTCTTC. This rearrangement joins TRBV11-1 to TRBJ2-1, with D unclear. There are 14 residues in the CDR3. The germline V gene encodes CDR1 SGHAT and CDR2 FQDESV (reference sequence). Between the trimmed V and J ends, which lost 0 bases and 4 bases, there was a span of 7 bases.

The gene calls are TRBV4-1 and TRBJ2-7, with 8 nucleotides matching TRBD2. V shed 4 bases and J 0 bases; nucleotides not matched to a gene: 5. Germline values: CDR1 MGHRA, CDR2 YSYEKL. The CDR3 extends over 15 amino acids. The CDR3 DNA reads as TGCGCCAGCAGCCCCGGAGCGGGAGTCTCCTACGAGCAGTACTTC. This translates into CASSPGAGVSYEQYF.

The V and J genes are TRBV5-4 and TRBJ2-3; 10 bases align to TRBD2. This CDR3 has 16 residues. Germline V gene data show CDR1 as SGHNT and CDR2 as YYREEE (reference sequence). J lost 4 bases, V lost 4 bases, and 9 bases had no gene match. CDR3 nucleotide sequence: TGTGCCAGCAGCGGACAGCGGGAGGGCCTGTCAGATACGCAGTATTTT. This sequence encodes CASSGQREGLSDTQYF.

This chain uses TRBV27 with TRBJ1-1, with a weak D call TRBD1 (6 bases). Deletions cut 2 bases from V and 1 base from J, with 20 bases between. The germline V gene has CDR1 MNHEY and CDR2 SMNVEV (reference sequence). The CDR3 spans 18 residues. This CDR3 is CASSLKGEGQGRNTEAFF. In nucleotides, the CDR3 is TGTGCCAGCAGTTTAAAGGGAGAGGGGCAGGGGCGGAACACTGAAGCTTTCTTT.

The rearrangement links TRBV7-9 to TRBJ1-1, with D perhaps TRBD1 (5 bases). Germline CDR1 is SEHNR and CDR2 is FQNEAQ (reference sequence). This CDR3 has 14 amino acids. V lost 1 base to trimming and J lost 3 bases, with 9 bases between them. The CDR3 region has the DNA TGTGCCAGCAGCTTAGGGGGGGTTGACACTGAAGCTTTCTTT. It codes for CASSLGGVDTEAFF. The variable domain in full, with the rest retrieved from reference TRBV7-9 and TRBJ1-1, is DTGVSQNPRHKITKRGQNVTFRCDPISEHNRLYWYRQTLGQGPEFLTYFQNEAQLEKSRLLSDRFSAERPKGSFSTLEIQRTEQGDSAMYLCASSLGGVDTEAFFGQGTRLTVV.

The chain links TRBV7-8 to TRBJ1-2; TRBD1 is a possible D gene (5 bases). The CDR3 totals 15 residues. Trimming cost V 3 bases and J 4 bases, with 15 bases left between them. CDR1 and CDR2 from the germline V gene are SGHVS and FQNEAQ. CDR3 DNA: TGTGCCAGCAGCTTTCAAGTAGGGACGGGCTATGGCTACACCTTC. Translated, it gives CASSFQVGTGYGYTF.

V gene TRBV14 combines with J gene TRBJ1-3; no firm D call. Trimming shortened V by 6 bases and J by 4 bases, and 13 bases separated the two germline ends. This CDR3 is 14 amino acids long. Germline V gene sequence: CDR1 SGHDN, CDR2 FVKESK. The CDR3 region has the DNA TGTGCCAGCAGGACGGACGCAACCGGAAACACCATATATTTT. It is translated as CASRTDATGNTIYF. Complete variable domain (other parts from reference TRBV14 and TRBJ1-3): EAGVTQFPSHSVIEKGQTVTLRCDPISGHDNLYWYRRVMGKEIKFLLHFVKESKQDESGMPNNRFLAERTGGTYSTLKVQPAELEDSGVYFCASRTDATGNTIYFGEGSWLTVV.

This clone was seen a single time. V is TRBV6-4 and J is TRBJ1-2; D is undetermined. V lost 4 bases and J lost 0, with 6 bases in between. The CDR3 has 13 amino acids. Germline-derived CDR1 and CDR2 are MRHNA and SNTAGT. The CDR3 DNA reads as TGTGCCAGCAGTGTACGGGCTAACTATGGCTACACCTTC. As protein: CASSVRANYGYTF.

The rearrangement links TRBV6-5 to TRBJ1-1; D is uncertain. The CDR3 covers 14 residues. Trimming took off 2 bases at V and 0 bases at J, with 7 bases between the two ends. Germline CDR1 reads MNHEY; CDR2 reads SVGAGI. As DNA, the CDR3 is TGTGCCAGCAGTTACGGCGACCTGAACACTGAAGCTTTCTTT. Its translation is CASSYGDLNTEAFF.